These 24 T cell receptor beta chains came from one sample sequenced in a study of metastatic and nonmetastatic thyroid tumors. TCRdb re-analyzed the PCR reads using MiXCR. The table has about 23,000 clones, roughly 18% seen once. None of the patients had undergone any treatment ahead of thyroid surgery. The sequencing input was blood. These receptors all come from a male donor with papillary thyroid cancer or a benign thyroid nodule (not recorded which). Some clones in this sample may be carry-over from other donors' samples.

This clone is labeled medium-sized. V usage is TRBV10-3 and J usage is TRBJ2-7, with no clear D. This CDR3 is 13 amino acids long. The ends were cut back, 5 bases at V and 7 bases at J, with 15 bases in the middle. Germline V gives CDR1 ENHRY, CDR2 SYGVKD. Here the CDR3 reads CAISPAPRWEQYF. The DNA for the CDR3 is TGTGCCATCAGTCCCGCCCCCCGCTGGGAGCAGTACTTC.

Regarding this clone: With a much larger clone just one base away, this may be a read error. The V and J genes are TRBV7-3 and TRBJ2-5, with D possibly matching TRBD1 (5 bases). This CDR3 comprises 15 residues. CDR1 is SGHTA, CDR2 FQGTGA, per germline. The CDR3 DNA follows: TGTGCCAGCAGCTTAGGGCCAGGGTACAAAGAGGCCCAGTACTTC. Its protein is CASSLGPGYKEAQYF.

This clone was seen at least ten times. The chain couples TRBV27 to TRBJ2-7; D not resolved. Trimming removed 5 bases at V and 0 bases at J, with 11 bases between. Germline loops: CDR1 MNHEY, CDR2 SMNVEV (reference sequence). The CDR3 sequence is 14 residues long. The CDR3 spells CASSLGRASYEQYF. CDR3 nucleotides: TGTGCCAGCAGTCTGGGCAGAGCCTCCTACGAGCAGTACTTC.

This clone was seen ten or more times. This chain links TRBV7-6 with TRBJ2-2; 10 positions match TRBD2. Germline loops: CDR1 SGHVS, CDR2 FNYEAQ. Unmatched junction bases numbered 6, after V lost 1 base and J lost 4 bases. CDR3 length: 17 residues. The CDR3 coding sequence is TGTGCCAGCAGCTTAGAGCTAGCGGGAGAGGGCACCGGGGAGCTGTTTTTT. It encodes CASSLELAGEGTGELFF.

V is TRBV6-1 and J is TRBJ1-1, with a possible D match to TRBD1 (5 bases). Germline loops: CDR1 MNHNS, CDR2 SASEGT. CDR3 size: 17 residues. V was clipped by 2 bases and J by 0 bases, with 16 bases between them. The CDR3 is CASSELEGREMNTEAFF. The CDR3 DNA reads TGTGCCAGCAGTGAATTGGAGGGCAGGGAGATGAACACTGAAGCTTTCTTT.

This clone was recorded at least ten times. The chain uses TRBV5-1 and TRBJ2-3, with a possible D match to TRBD1 (6 bases). The CDR3 consists of 14 residues. CDR1 and CDR2 from the germline V gene are SGHRS and YFSETQ. V lost 0 bases, J lost 4 bases, and 9 bases lay in between. CDR3 in amino acids: CASSLVRGADTQYF. The CDR3 region has the DNA TGCGCCAGCAGCTTGGTCAGGGGTGCAGATACGCAGTATTTT.

This clone was detected many times. V gene TRBV15 combines with J gene TRBJ2-7; 14 nucleotides match TRBD2. With 5 bases clipped from V and 0 bases from J, the junction kept 15 bases outside the gene matches. Looked up from germline, CDR1 is LNHNV and CDR2 is YYDKDF (reference sequence). The CDR3 has 20 residues. CDR3 region: CATSPGPGTSGSQSSYEQYF. The CDR3 bases are TGTGCCACCAGCCCGGGGCCCGGGACTAGCGGGAGTCAGAGCTCCTACGAGCAGTACTTC.

In its sample, this clone was seen many times. V usage is TRBV18 and J usage is TRBJ2-1, with 9 bases that match TRBD2. Germline CDR1 KGHSH, CDR2 LQKENI. The CDR3 is 14 residues long. J lost 9 bases, V lost 0 bases, and 3 bases had no gene match. The CDR3 bases are TGTGCCAGCTCACCACCGGGACTAGCTGGTGAGCAGTTCTTC. Protein sequence: CASSPPGLAGEQFF.

This clone was seen ten or more times. The sample holds other DNA sequences that translate to the same CDR3. The chain uses TRBV5-6 and TRBJ1-5; 9 nucleotides align to TRBD1. The junction had 6 bases not matched to a gene; V was cut back by 4 bases and J by 1 base. The CDR3 spans 16 residues. Germline values: CDR1 SGHDT, CDR2 YYEEEE. CDR3: CASSQTGGGSNQPQHF. DNA of the CDR3: TGTGCCAGCAGCCAGACAGGGGGTGGGAGCAATCAGCCCCAGCATTTT.

This clone was counted many times. V and J are TRBV18 and TRBJ2-6, with 8 bases lining up with TRBD1. Germline CDR1 is KGHSH and CDR2 is LQKENI. Trimming took 4 bases from V and 2 from J; bases not matched to a gene: 10. The CDR3 sequence is 18 residues long. CDR3 in DNA: TGTGCCAGCTCACTACAGGGGGGCGTATCCGCTGGGGCCAACGTCCTGACTTTC. As protein: CASSLQGGVSAGANVLTF.

This clone was seen ten or more times. Different DNA sequences within this sample yield the same CDR3. The V call is TRBV3-1, the J call TRBJ2-1, with unresolved D. Germline assignment: CDR1 LGHDT and CDR2 YNNKEL (reference sequence). This CDR3 spans 14 amino acids. V lost 1 base to trimming and J lost 3 bases, with 7 bases between them. CDR3 DNA sequence: TGTGCCAGCAGCCAAGTGTCCGACTACAATGAGCAGTTCTTC. Its translation is CASSQVSDYNEQFF.

The V and J genes are TRBV20-1 and TRBJ2-7, with D tentatively TRBD1 (6 bases). Germline values: CDR1 DFQATT, CDR2 SNEGSKA (reference sequence). The V and J ends lost 0 bases and 2 bases respectively, with 14 bases between them. The CDR3 covers 15 residues. CDR3 DNA sequence: TGCAGTGCTAGAGATCCCCAGGGACACACCTACGAGCAGTACTTC. Protein product: CSARDPQGHTYEQYF.

Of note for this clone: At one boundary the junction diverges from the germline segment, which might be a read error. The chain joins TRBV11-2 to TRBJ2-5, with D possibly TRBD1 on 5 matching bases. Germline CDR1 SGHAT, CDR2 FQNNGV. The CDR3 loop spans 12 amino acids. CDR3 protein: CASILGVEIQYF. The CDR3 coding sequence is TGTGCCAGCATCTTAGGGGTAGAGATCCAGTACTTC.

In this sample, this clone turned up once. An end of the junction differs from the germline gene, which may be a read error. V usage is TRBV20-1 and J usage is TRBJ1-1, with no clear D. CDR3 length: 12 amino acids. Germline loops: CDR1 DFQATT, CDR2 SNEGSKA (reference sequence). The chain's CDR3 is CSASIRTTQAFF. CDR3 in DNA: TGCAGTGCTAGTATACGGACCACTCAAGCTTTCTTT.

This clone was counted at least ten times. This chain uses TRBV18 with TRBJ2-7; either TRBD1 or TRBD2 may supply D (5 bases each). The CDR3 runs 12 residues. Looked up from germline, CDR1 is KGHSH and CDR2 is LQKENI. Trimming pared 2 bases from V and 7 bases from J, leaving 9 bases between. The CDR3 loop reads CASSPGGREQYF. The DNA of the CDR3 is TGTGCCAGCTCACCAGGGGGTCGGGAGCAGTACTTC.

This clone was picked up many times. V is TRBV18 and J is TRBJ2-3, with unresolved D. The CDR3 spans 14 residues. Per the germline V gene, CDR1 is KGHSH and CDR2 is LQKENI. V was trimmed by 3 bases and J by 2 bases, leaving 9 bases between them. Here the CDR3 reads CASSPSPPTDTQYF. The CDR3 DNA reads as TGTGCCAGCTCACCTTCACCCCCCACAGATACGCAGTATTTT.

This clone has ten or more counts. The chain couples TRBV7-8 to TRBJ2-3, with D perhaps matching TRBD2 (5 bases). CDR3 length: 17 residues. The V gene's germline CDR1 is SGHVS and CDR2 FQNEAQ. The germline V and J ends were trimmed by 4 bases and 4 bases, with 21 bases remaining between them. The CDR3 DNA sequence: TGTGCCAGCAGCTCCCAAGAGGTCTGGCGGGTTTCAGATACGCAGTATTTT. It is translated as CASSSQEVWRVSDTQYF.

About this clone itself: The junction shows a germline mismatch at one end, possibly a read error. This chain connects TRBV6-1 to TRBJ2-6, with D perhaps TRBD1 or TRBD2 (5 bases each). Germline loops: CDR1 MNHNS, CDR2 SASEGT. The CDR3 length is 17 residues. The CDR3 nucleotides are TGTGCCAGCAGTGTTGAGGGTTCAATCTCTGGGGCCAACGCCCTGACTTTC. The encoded protein is CASSVEGSISGANALTF.

The chain is built from TRBV11-1 and TRBJ1-1, with 9 bases fitting TRBD1. The germline gives CDR1 SGHAT, CDR2 FQDESV (reference sequence). The CDR3 contains 13 residues. V trimming: 3 bases; J trimming: 12 bases; junction bases outside the gene matches: 8. CDR3 residues: CASSLEQGAHSFF. The CDR3 DNA is TGTGCCAGCAGCTTGGAACAGGGGGCGCACTCTTTCTTT.

This clone was counted at least ten times. The rearrangement uses TRBV4-2 and TRBJ2-2; no firm D call. The CDR3 sequence is 14 residues long. The V gene lost 1 base and the J gene lost 6 bases, with 9 bases spanning the gap. Per germline, CDR1 LGHNA and CDR2 YNFKEQ. For the CDR3, the DNA is TGTGCCAGCAGCCAAGCGGGCATCGCCGGGGAGCTGTTTTTT. Protein product: CASSQAGIAGELFF.

This sequence joins TRBV11-2 and TRBJ2-7; TRBD1 agrees at 7 bases. CDR3 length equals 15 residues. Losses at the gene ends were 3 bases for V and 6 bases for J; bases not matched to a gene: 11. Germline CDR1 and CDR2: SGHAT and FQNNGV. The CDR3 sequence: CASSFIGTEVGEQYF. DNA of the CDR3: TGTGCCAGCAGCTTCATCGGGACAGAGGTTGGCGAGCAGTACTTC.

In its sample, this clone is medium-sized. The gene calls are TRBV6-1 and TRBJ1-2; possible D gene TRBD1, 5 bases. The germline V gene encodes CDR1 MNHNS and CDR2 SASEGT. The V end was cut by 8 bases, the J end by 6 bases, with 10 bases between. The CDR3 has 11 amino acids. CDR3 amino acids: CASGRGDGYTF. As DNA, the CDR3 is TGTGCCAGCGGTAGGGGCGATGGCTACACCTTC.

This clone has ten or more counts. The chain joins TRBV5-1 to TRBJ2-1; D not resolved. Germline V gives CDR1 SGHRS, CDR2 YFSETQ. The CDR3 length is 13 residues. With 0 bases removed from V and 8 bases from J, the gap between germline ends came to 9 bases. CDR3 sequence: CASSLEVYYEQFF. The CDR3 region has the DNA TGCGCCAGCAGCTTGGAGGTTTATTATGAGCAGTTCTTC.

By frequency in the sample, this clone is medium-sized (0.01 to 0.1%). Compared with germline, one end of the junction differs, possibly owing to a read error. The rearrangement uses TRBV28 and TRBJ2-3; 11 nucleotides align to TRBD1. This CDR3 contains 13 residues. Germline V lookup: CDR1 MDHEN, CDR2 SYDVKM. The CDR3: CASSFSGDRGWDF. The CDR3 DNA follows: TGTGCCAGCAGTTTCTCTGGGGACAGGGGGTGGGATTTT. The full variable domain, rest sourced from reference TRBV28 and TRBJ2-3, is DVKVTQSSRYLVKRTGEKVFLECVQDMDHENMFWYRQDPGLGLRLIYFSYDVKMKEKGDIPEGYSVSREKKERFSLILESASTNQTSMYLCASSFSGDRGWDFGPGTRLTVL.